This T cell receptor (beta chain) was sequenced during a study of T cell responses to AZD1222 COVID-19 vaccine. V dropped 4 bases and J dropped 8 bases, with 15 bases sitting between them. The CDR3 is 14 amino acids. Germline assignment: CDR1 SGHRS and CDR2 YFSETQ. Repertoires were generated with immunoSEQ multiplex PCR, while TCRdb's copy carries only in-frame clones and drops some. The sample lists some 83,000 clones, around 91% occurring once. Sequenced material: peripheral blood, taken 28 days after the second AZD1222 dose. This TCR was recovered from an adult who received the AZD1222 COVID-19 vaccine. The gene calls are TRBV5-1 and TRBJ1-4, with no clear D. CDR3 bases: TGCGCCAGCAGCCGGGAGGACGCCAGGGAAAAACTGTTTTTT. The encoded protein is CASSREDAREKLFF.